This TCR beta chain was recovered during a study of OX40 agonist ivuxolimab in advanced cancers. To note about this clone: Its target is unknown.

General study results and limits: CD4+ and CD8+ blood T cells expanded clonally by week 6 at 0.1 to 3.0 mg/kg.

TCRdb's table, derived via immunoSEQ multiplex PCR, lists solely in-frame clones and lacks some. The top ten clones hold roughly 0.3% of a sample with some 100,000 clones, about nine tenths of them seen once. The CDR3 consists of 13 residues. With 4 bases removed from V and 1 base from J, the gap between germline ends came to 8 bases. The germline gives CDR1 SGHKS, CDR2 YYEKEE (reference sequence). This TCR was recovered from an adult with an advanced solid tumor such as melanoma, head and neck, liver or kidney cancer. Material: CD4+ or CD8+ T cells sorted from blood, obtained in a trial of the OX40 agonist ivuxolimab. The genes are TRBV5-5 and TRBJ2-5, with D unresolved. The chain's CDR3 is CASSDEIQETQYF. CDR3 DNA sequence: TGTGCCAGCAGCGACGAGATCCAAGAGACCCAGTACTTC.